This T cell receptor beta chain was sequenced in a study of blood T cell repertoires in COVID-19. Original processing notes: Cell counts per sample came from amplifying reference gene primers. TCRdb keeps only in-frame clones here, not all; method: immunoSEQ multiplex PCR. V and J calls plus clone size are reproduced from that table; the DNA served to infer D and trimming. The data show over 100,000 clones, roughly nine tenths seen once. Germline CDR1 is SGHNT and CDR2 is YYREEE (reference sequence). CDR3 length equals 14 residues. Trimming removed 4 bases from V and 6 bases from J, with 17 bases in between.

This chain connects TRBV5-4 to TRBJ2-7; weak D call: TRBD1 (6 bases). Material for sequencing was peripheral blood. The TCR sequence derives from a middle-aged man with acute or convalescent COVID-19. CDR3 region: CASSPDSFGAEQYF. The DNA for the CDR3 is TGTGCCAGCAGCCCGGACAGTTTCGGGGCCGAGCAGTACTTC.